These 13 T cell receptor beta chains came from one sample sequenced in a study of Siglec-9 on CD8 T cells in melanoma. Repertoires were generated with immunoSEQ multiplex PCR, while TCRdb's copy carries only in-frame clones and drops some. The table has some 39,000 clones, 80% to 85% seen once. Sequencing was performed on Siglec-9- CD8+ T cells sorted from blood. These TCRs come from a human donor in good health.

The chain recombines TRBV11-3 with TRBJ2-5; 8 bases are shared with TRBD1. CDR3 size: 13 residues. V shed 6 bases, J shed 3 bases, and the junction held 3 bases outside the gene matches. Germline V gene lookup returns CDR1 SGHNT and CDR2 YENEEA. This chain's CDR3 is CASSYRGEETQYF. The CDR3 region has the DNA TGTGCCAGCAGTTACAGGGGGGAAGAGACCCAGTACTTC.

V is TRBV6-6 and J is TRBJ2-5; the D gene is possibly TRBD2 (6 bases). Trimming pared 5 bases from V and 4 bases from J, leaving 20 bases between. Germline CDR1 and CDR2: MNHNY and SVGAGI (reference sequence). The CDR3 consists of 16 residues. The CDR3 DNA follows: TGTGCCAGCAGTACGCCCGTCGGGCGGGATAGAGAGACCCAGTACTTC. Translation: CASSTPVGRDRETQYF.

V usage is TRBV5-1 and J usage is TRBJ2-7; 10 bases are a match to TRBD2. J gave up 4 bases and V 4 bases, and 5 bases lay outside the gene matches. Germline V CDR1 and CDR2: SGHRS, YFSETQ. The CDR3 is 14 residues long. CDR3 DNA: TGCGCCAGCAGCACAGCGGGGGGGCCTTACGAGCAGTACTTC. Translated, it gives CASSTAGGPYEQYF.

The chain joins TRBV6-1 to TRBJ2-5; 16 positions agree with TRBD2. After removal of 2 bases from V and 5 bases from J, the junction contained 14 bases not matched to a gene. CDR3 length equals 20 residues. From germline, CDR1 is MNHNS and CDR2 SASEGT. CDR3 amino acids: CASSEMRGLAGGTYSETQYF. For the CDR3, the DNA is TGTGCCAGCAGTGAAATGCGGGGACTAGCGGGGGGGACCTATAGCGAGACCCAGTACTTC.

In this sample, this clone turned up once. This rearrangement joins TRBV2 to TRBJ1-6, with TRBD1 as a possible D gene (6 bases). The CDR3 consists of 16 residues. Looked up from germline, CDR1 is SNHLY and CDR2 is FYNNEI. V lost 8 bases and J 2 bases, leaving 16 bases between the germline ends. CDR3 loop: CASWSPQGTYNSPLHF. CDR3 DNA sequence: TGTGCCAGCTGGTCTCCCCAGGGGACCTATAATTCACCCCTCCACTTT.

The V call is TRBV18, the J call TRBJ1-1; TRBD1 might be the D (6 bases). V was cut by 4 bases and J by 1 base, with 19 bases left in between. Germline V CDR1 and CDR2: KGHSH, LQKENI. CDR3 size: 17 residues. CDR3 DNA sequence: TGTGCCAGCTCACAAACGTATGGCGGGACACCGAACACTGAAGCTTTCTTT. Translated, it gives CASSQTYGGTPNTEAFF.

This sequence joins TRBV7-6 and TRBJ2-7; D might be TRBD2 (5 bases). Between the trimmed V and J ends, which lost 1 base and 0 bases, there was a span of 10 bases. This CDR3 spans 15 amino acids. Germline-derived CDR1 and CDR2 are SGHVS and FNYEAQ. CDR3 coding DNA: TGTGCCAGCAGCTTAGACGCTGGGAGCTCCTACGAGCAGTACTTC. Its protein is CASSLDAGSSYEQYF.

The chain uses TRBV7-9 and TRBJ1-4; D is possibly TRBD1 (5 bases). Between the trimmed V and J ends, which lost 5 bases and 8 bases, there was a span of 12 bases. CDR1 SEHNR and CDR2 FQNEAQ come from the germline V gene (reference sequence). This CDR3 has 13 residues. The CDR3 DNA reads TGTGCCAGCAGCCCTTCAGGGAGCGAAAAACTGTTTTTT. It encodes CASSPSGSEKLFF. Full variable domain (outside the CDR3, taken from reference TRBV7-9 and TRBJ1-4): DTGVSQNPRHKITKRGQNVTFRCDPISEHNRLYWYRQTLGQGPEFLTYFQNEAQLEKSRLLSDRFSAERPKGSFSTLEIQRTEQGDSAMYLCASSPSGSEKLFFGSGTQLSVL.

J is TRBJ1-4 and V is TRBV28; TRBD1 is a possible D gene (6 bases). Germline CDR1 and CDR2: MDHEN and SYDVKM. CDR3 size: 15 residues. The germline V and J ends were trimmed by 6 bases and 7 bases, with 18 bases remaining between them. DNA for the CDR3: TGTGCCAGCAGCCCGGGATCAGGGGTAACTGAAAAACTGTTTTTT. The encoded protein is CASSPGSGVTEKLFF. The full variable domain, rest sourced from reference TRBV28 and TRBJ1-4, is DVKVTQSSRYLVKRTGEKVFLECVQDMDHENMFWYRQDPGLGLRLIYFSYDVKMKEKGDIPEGYSVSREKKERFSLILESASTNQTSMYLCASSPGSGVTEKLFFGSGTQLSVL.

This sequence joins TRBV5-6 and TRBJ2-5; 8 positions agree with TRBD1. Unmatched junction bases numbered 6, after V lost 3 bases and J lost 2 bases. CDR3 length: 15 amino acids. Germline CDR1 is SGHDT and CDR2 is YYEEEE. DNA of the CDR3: TGTGCCAGCAGCTCAGGACAGGGATGGCAAGAGACCCAGTACTTC. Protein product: CASSSGQGWQETQYF.

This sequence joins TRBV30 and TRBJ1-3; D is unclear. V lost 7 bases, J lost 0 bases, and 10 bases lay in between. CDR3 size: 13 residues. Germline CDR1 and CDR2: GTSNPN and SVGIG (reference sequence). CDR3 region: CAYSTSSGNTIYF. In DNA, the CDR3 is TGTGCCTATTCGACTTCCTCTGGAAACACCATATATTTT.

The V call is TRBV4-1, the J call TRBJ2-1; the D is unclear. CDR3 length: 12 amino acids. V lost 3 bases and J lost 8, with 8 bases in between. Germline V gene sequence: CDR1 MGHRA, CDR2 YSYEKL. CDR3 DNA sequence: TGCGCCAGCAGCCAGGGGTGGGATGAGCAGTTCTTC. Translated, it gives CASSQGWDEQFF.

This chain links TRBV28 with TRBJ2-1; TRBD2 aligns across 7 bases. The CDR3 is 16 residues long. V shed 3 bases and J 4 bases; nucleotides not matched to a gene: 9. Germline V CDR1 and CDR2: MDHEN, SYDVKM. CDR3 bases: TGTGCCAGCAGTTTGATCCGGGAGGCCCCATACAATGAGCAGTTCTTC. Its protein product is CASSLIREAPYNEQFF.